These 5 T cell receptor beta chains share one sample of origin, sequenced in a study of T cells in Graves' hyperthyroidism and ophthalmopathy. Amplification yielded TCR beta CDR3 regions, with RNA transcripts as the source. The primer set for the first-round RT-PCR of the TCR CDR3 was HTBI. TCRdb re-called the multiplex PCR reads through MiXCR, storing one row per CDR3 protein. This repertoire shows a few hundred thousand distinct CDR3 sequences, roughly 13% found once; its top ten account for under 7%. Sequenced sample: blood. Every receptor here comes from a woman in her twenties or thirties with Graves' hyperthyroidism that later progressed to Graves' ophthalmopathy.

This clonotype was observed at least ten times. This chain connects TRBV2 to TRBJ2-1; D remains unclear. The germline CDR1 and CDR2 sequences are SNHLY and FYNNEI. The CDR3 spans 13 residues. Trimming took off 4 bases at V and 7 bases at J, with 11 bases between the two ends. The CDR3 loop is CASSVISGNEQFF. In DNA form, the CDR3 reads TGTGCCAGCAGTGTAATTTCAGGAAATGAGCAGTTCTTC.

There are many counts of this clonotype. The V call is TRBV7-2, the J call TRBJ2-1; D ambiguous. Germline CDR1 reads SGHTA; CDR2 reads FQGNSA. CDR3 length: 13 residues. V dropped 3 bases and J dropped 7 bases, with 10 bases sitting between them. CDR3 sequence reads: CASSFYEANEQFF. The DNA of the CDR3 is TGTGCCAGCAGCTTCTATGAGGCAAATGAGCAGTTCTTC.

This clonotype has ten or more counts. A much more abundant neighbour one base away suggests this may be a read error. V gene TRBV28 combines with J gene TRBJ1-2; maybe TRBD1 (5 bases). This CDR3 has 11 residues. From germline, CDR1 is MDHEN and CDR2 SYDVKM. Between the trimmed V and J ends, which lost 7 bases and 4 bases, there was a span of 7 bases. Here the CDR3 reads CASKDIYGYTF. The CDR3 nucleotides read TGTGCCAGCAAGGACATCTATGGCTACACCTTC.

This clonotype has more than one count but fewer than ten. The chain has TRBV28 and TRBJ1-5; 7 bases are a match to TRBD1. The CDR3 extends over 15 amino acids. Germline lookup yields CDR1 MDHEN and CDR2 SYDVKM. V shed 6 bases, J shed 3 bases, and the junction held 8 bases outside the gene matches. The chain's CDR3 is CASRRHRGNNQPQHF. As DNA, the CDR3 is TGTGCCAGCAGACGTCACAGGGGTAACAATCAGCCCCAGCATTTT.

V is TRBV27 and J is TRBJ1-5; 7 nucleotides match TRBD1. This CDR3 is 16 amino acids long. The germline V gene has CDR1 MNHEY and CDR2 SMNVEV (reference sequence). Losses at the gene ends were 6 bases for V and 0 bases for J; bases not matched to a gene: 8. CDR3 in DNA: TGTGCCAGCAGCTTAAAACAGGGGTATAGCAATCAGCCCCAGCATTTT. The encoded protein is CASSLKQGYSNQPQHF.